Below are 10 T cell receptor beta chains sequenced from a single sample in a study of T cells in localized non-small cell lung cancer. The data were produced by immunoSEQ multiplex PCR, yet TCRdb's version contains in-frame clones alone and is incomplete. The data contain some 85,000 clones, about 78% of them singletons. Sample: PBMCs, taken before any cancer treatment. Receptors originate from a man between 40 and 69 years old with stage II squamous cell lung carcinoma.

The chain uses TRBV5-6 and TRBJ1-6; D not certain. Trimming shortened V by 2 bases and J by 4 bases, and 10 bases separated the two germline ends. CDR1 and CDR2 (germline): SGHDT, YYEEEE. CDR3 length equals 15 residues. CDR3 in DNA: TGTGCCAGCAGCTTATCACAGAGTTATAATTCACCCCTCCACTTT. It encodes CASSLSQSYNSPLHF.

The CDR3 sequence: CASSLGQEGVTQYF. CDR3 bases: TGCGCCAGCAGCTTGGGCCAGGAGGGGGTAACGCAGTATTTT. This chain uses TRBV5-1 with TRBJ2-3; the D call may be TRBD1 or TRBD2 (6 bases each). Between the trimmed V and J ends, which lost 0 bases and 9 bases, there was a span of 14 bases. CDR1 is SGHRS and CDR2 is YFSETQ in the germline V gene. The CDR3 spans 14 residues. The entire variable domain, with the rest obtained from reference TRBV5-1 and TRBJ2-3, is as follows: KAGVTQTPRYLIKTRGQQVTLSCSPISGHRSVSWYQQTPGQGLQFLFEYFSETQRNKGNFPGRFSGRQFSNSRSEMNVSTLELGDSALYLCASSLGQEGVTQYFGPGTRLTVL.

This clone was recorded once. The CDR3 DNA sequence: TGTGCCAGCAGTCGATTATACGAGCAGTACTTC. Translated: CASSRLYEQYF. The chain joins TRBV28 to TRBJ2-7; no firm D call. Germline V gene lookup returns CDR1 MDHEN and CDR2 SYDVKM. The CDR3 is 11 amino acids. The ends were cut back, 5 bases at V and 4 bases at J, with 6 bases in the middle.

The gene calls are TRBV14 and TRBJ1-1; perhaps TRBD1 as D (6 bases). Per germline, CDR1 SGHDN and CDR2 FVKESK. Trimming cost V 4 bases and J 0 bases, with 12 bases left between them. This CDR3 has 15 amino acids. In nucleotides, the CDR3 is TGTGCCAGCAGCCGCCAGGGACACATGAACACTGAAGCTTTCTTT. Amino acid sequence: CASSRQGHMNTEAFF.

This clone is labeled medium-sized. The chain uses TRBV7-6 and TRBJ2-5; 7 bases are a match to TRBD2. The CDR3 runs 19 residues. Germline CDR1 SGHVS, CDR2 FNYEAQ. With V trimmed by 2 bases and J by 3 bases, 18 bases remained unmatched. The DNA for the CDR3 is TGTGCCAGCAGCTTACGTCCCTCCCCTCGAGCGGGGAAGGAAGAGACCCAGTACTTC. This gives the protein CASSLRPSPRAGKEETQYF.

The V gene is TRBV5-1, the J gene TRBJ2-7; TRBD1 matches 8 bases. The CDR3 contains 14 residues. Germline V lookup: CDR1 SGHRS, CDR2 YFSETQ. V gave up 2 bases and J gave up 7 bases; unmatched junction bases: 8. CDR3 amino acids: CASSFNQGAGEQYF. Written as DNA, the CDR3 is TGCGCCAGCAGCTTTAATCAGGGGGCCGGGGAGCAGTACTTC. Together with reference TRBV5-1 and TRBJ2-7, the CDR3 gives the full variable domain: KAGVTQTPRYLIKTRGQQVTLSCSPISGHRSVSWYQQTPGQGLQFLFEYFSETQRNKGNFPGRFSGRQFSNSRSEMNVSTLELGDSALYLCASSFNQGAGEQYFGPGTRLTVT.

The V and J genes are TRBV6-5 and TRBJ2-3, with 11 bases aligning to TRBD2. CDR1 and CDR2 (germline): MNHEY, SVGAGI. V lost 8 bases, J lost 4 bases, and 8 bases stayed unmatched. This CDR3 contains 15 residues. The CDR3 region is CASGRSGGASDTQYF. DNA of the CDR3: TGTGCCAGCGGCCGTAGCGGGGGGGCCTCAGATACGCAGTATTTT.

CDR3 loop: CASSQGGNYGYTF. CDR3 in DNA: TGCGCCAGCAGCCAAGGGGGGAACTATGGCTACACCTTC. This chain connects TRBV4-1 to TRBJ1-2, with a possible D match to TRBD1 (5 bases). Germline loops: CDR1 MGHRA, CDR2 YSYEKL. The CDR3 contains 13 residues. Trimming shortened V by 1 base and J by 2 bases, and 5 bases separated the two germline ends.

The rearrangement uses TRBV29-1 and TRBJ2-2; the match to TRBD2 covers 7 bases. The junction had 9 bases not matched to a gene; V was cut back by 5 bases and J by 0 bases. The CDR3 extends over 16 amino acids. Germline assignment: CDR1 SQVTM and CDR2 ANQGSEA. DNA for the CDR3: TGCAGCGTTCAATGGGGAGGGAAATCGAACACCGGGGAGCTGTTTTTT. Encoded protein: CSVQWGGKSNTGELFF.

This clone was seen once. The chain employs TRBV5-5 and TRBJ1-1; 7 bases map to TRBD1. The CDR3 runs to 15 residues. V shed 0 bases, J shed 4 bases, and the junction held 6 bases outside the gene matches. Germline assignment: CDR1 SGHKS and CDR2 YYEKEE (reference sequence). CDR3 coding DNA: TGTGCCAGCAGCTTGGGGGCAGGGGGAGGCACTGAAGCTTTCTTT. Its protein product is CASSLGAGGGTEAFF.